The present T cell receptor beta chain was sequenced within a study of regulatory T cells in long-lasting Graves disease. The study's findings and limits: Patients with persistent disease shared around 2,700 public clonotypes, outpacing the roughly 950 shared by new patients. Persistent Graves' patients showed less TCR diversity than newly diagnosed patients showed.

Arm-PCR of CDR3 regions with iRepertoire HTBI primers generated TCR beta libraries. TCRdb reprocessed the multiplex PCR reads with MiXCR, giving one entry per CDR3 protein. The sample carries 360,000 or so distinct CDR3 sequences, 20% to 25% recorded once. Regarding time point: persistent/refractory GD, antithyroid drugs over 5 years with positive TRAb. PBMCs provided the RNA from which the TCR library was made. American Thyroid Association guidelines defined how Graves' disease was diagnosed. Into tubes containing EDTA, 8 to 9.5 milliliters of peripheral blood were drawn. V was pared by 6 bases and J by 0 bases, with 9 bases between. The germline gives CDR1 SEHNR, CDR2 FQNEAQ (reference sequence). The CDR3 is 13 amino acids. Regarding this clonotype: Its antigen is currently unknown.

This chain links TRBV7-9 with TRBJ2-7; tentatively, D is TRBD2 (6 bases). The source material was peripheral blood mononuclear cells (PBMCs), sampled when the disease was refractory, from a patient treated with antithyroid drugs. This receptor was taken from a woman in her thirties or forties with Graves disease. The CDR3 sequence is CASRRESSYEQYF. CDR3 in DNA: TGTGCCAGCAGGCGGGAATCCTCCTACGAGCAGTACTTC.